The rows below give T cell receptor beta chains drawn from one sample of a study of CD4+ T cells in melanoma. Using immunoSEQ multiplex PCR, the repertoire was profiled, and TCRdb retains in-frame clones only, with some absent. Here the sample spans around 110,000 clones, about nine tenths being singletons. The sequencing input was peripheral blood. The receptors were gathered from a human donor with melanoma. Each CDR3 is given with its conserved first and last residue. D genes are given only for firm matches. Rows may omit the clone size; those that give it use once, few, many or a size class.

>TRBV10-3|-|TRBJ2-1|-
CASAGSSGYNEQFF
TGTGCCTCCGCCGGGTCGTCCGGTTACAATGAGCAGTTCTTC
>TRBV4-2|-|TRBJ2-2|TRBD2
CASSQVTAGGSGELFF
TGTGCCAGCAGCCAAGTCACAGCGGGGGGGTCCGGGGAGCTGTTTTTT
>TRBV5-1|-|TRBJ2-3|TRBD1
CASSSTGLDTQYF
TGCGCCAGCAGCTCGACAGGGCTAGATACGCAGTATTTT
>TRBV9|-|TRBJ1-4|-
CASSLHQGPPTNEKLFF
TGTGCCAGCAGTCTGCACCAAGGGCCCCCAACTAATGAAAAACTGTTTTTT
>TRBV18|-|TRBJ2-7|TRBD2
CASSPTSGRADEQYF
TGTGCCAGCTCACCAACTAGCGGGAGGGCGGACGAGCAGTACTTC
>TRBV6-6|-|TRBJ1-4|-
CASSYSGWNEKLFF
TGTGCCAGCAGTTACTCAGGTTGGAATGAAAAACTGTTTTTT
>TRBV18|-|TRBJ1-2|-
CASSPEGLGYGYTF
TGTGCCAGCTCACCAGAGGGACTTGGGTATGGCTACACCTTC
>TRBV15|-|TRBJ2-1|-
CATSRIGTEQFF
TGTGCCACCAGCAGGATAGGTACTGAGCAGTTCTTC
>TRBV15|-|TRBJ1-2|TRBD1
CATSHGRGRGVDYGYTF
TGTGCCACCAGCCACGGCAGGGGGCGAGGAGTAGACTATGGCTACACCTTC
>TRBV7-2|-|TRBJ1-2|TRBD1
CASSYRGGYTF
TGTGCCAGCAGCTACAGGGGCGGCTACACCTTC
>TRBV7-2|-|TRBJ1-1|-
CASSYTTRTEAFF
TGTGCCAGCAGCTACACGACACGCACTGAAGCTTTCTTT
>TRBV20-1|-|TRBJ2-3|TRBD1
CSGRGTDTQYF
TGCAGTGGCAGGGGGACAGATACGCAGTATTTT
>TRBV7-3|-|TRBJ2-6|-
CASSSPRGANVLTF
TGTGCCAGCAGTTCCCCCCGGGGGGCCAACGTCCTGACTTTC
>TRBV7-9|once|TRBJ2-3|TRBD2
CASSSPPGTSRTDTQYF
TGTGCCAGCAGCTCTCCTCCCGGGACTAGTCGCACAGATACGCAGTATTTT
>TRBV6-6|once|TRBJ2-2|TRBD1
CAGWDRENTGELFF
TGTGCCGGTTGGGACAGGGAGAACACCGGGGAGCTGTTTTTT
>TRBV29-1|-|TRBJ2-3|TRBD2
CSVETGGADTQYF
TGCAGCGTTGAGACGGGAGGGGCAGATACGCAGTATTTT
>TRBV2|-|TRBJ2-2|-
CASSRDRNTGELFF
TGTGCCAGCAGTCGGGACCGGAACACCGGGGAGCTGTTTTTT